Listed below are T cell receptor beta chains from one sample, sequenced in a study of beta chain features in type 1 diabetes. Produced via immunoSEQ multiplex PCR; TCRdb's table is partial and in-frame only. The repertoire holds about 390,000 clones, about 10% seen once, with roughly 0.6% in the top ten. Sequenced material: central memory CD4+ T cells from blood. These receptors came from a man in his thirties or forties with type 1 diabetes. CDR3s include the opening cysteine and the closing phenylalanine or tryptophan. Each record gives: J gene, V gene, D gene, clone size, CDR3 protein, CDR3 DNA. D genes are given only for firm matches. Clone size, where shown, is once, few, many, or a class for clones that have expanded.

TRBJ2-3	TRBV30	-	-	CAWTRGTLTDTQYF	TGTGCCTGGACCCGCGGGACTCTCACAGATACGCAGTATTTT
TRBJ1-5	TRBV11-2	-	-	CASSLGRSRPQHF	TGTGCCAGCAGCTTAGGGAGGTCACGGCCCCAGCATTTT
TRBJ1-1	TRBV7-2	-	many	CASSLRAGGVMNTEAFF	TGTGCCAGCAGCTTAAGGGCAGGTGGGGTAATGAACACTGAAGCTTTCTTT
TRBJ2-3	TRBV2	-	few	CASSENNLPADTQYF	TGTGCCAGCAGTGAAAATAATCTTCCCGCAGATACGCAGTATTTT
TRBJ2-3	TRBV19	-	-	CASSIGGGLNTDTQYF	TGTGCCAGTAGTATAGGTGGCGGTTTAAACACAGATACGCAGTATTTT
TRBJ2-2	TRBV28	-	-	CASSLLPQLGNGELFF	TGTGCCAGCAGTTTATTACCCCAACTAGGAAACGGGGAGCTGTTTTTT
TRBJ2-3	TRBV30	TRBD2	many	CAWSVRLAGARTDTQYF	TGTGCCTGGAGTGTGCGACTAGCGGGAGCCCGCACAGATACGCAGTATTTT
TRBJ1-2	TRBV6-6	TRBD1	-	CASSYPGTGNYGYTF	TGTGCCAGCAGTTACCCAGGGACAGGAAACTATGGCTACACCTTC
TRBJ2-3	TRBV7-3	-	many	CASSLRRADTQYF	TGTGCCAGCAGCTTACGGAGGGCAGATACGCAGTATTTT
TRBJ2-1	TRBV6-1	-	-	CASHRGEPGGEQFF	TGTGCCAGCCACCGCGGCGAGCCCGGTGGTGAGCAGTTCTTC
TRBJ2-2	TRBV7-8	-	few	CASSPTPQAGELFF	TGTGCCAGCAGCCCCACCCCCCAGGCCGGGGAGCTGTTTTTT
TRBJ2-1	TRBV7-2	-	-	CASSLVGRQQFF	TGTGCCAGCAGCTTAGTAGGCAGGCAGCAGTTCTTC
TRBJ2-3	TRBV5-6	TRBD2	-	CASSFGAGMDTQYF	TGTGCCAGCAGCTTTGGAGCGGGGATGGATACGCAGTATTTT
TRBJ2-1	TRBV6-6	-	-	CASGSNEQFF	TGTGCCAGCGGGAGCAATGAGCAGTTCTTC
TRBJ1-2	TRBV9	-	few	CASSLGVWEAEGGYTF	TGTGCCAGCAGCCTTGGGGTATGGGAAGCGGAAGGCGGCTACACCTTC
TRBJ2-7	TRBV28	TRBD1	few	CASSNPGGYEQYF	TGTGCCAGCTCGAATCCAGGGGGCTACGAGCAGTACTTC
TRBJ2-7	TRBV7-8	TRBD1	-	CASRPVGQGREQYF	TGTGCCAGCAGACCCGTGGGACAGGGAAGGGAGCAGTACTTC
TRBJ2-7	TRBV4-3	TRBD1	-	CASSRNSGTDFYEQYF	TGCGCCAGCAGCCGCAACTCGGGGACAGACTTCTACGAGCAGTACTTC
TRBJ1-1	TRBV2	TRBD1	-	CASSKGQGGTEAFF	TGTGCCAGCAGTAAAGGACAGGGCGGGACTGAAGCTTTCTTT
TRBJ1-2	TRBV6-1	-	few	CASSESHRVIYTF	TGTGCCAGCAGTGAGTCACACAGGGTTATCTACACCTTC
TRBJ2-3	TRBV4-3	-	-	CASSQDSRADTQYF	TGCGCCAGCAGCCAAGATAGCCGGGCAGATACGCAGTATTTT
TRBJ1-2	TRBV18	-	-	CASSEMDSDYGYTF	TGTGCCAGCTCAGAGATGGACAGTGACTATGGCTACACCTTC
TRBJ2-1	TRBV9	TRBD2	few	CASSVSGRASYNEQFF	TGTGCCAGCAGCGTTAGCGGGAGGGCGTCCTACAATGAGCAGTTCTTC
TRBJ2-7	TRBV21-1	-	many	CASTGLAFGFAYEQYF	TGTGCCAGTACAGGGCTCGCTTTTGGTTTTGCCTACGAGCAGTACTTC
TRBJ2-1	TRBV11-3	TRBD2	many	CASRASGHNEQFF	TGTGCCAGCCGGGCTAGCGGACACAATGAGCAGTTCTTC
TRBJ1-4	TRBV4-1	-	few	CASRSFGGNEKLFF	TGCGCCAGCAGGAGCTTTGGGGGCAATGAAAAACTGTTTTTT
TRBJ2-6	TRBV27	-	few	CASSLSRLGANVLTF	TGTGCCAGCAGTCTCAGTCGGCTTGGGGCCAACGTCCTGACTTTC
TRBJ2-1	TRBV2	TRBD2	few	CASRSLAGGPNEQFF	TGTGCCAGCAGGTCTCTAGCGGGAGGGCCAAATGAGCAGTTCTTC
TRBJ1-1	TRBV4-3	-	few	CASSQVEGGSNTEAFF	TGCGCCAGCAGCCAAGTCGAAGGGGGATCGAACACTGAAGCTTTCTTT
TRBJ2-7	TRBV6-5	TRBD1	-	CASRRQGAYEQYF	TGTGCCAGCAGACGACAGGGAGCCTACGAGCAGTACTTC
TRBJ1-1	TRBV11-2	-	few	CASSLDGAGNTEAFF	TGTGCCAGCAGCTTAGATGGGGCCGGAAACACTGAAGCTTTCTTT
TRBJ2-3	TRBV29-1	-	few	CSGGGPGVADTQYF	TGCAGCGGGGGTGGCCCAGGAGTGGCAGATACGCAGTATTTT
TRBJ2-5	TRBV18	-	few	CASSLRSQETQYF	TGTGCCAGCTCTCTAAGGTCTCAAGAGACCCAGTACTTC
TRBJ1-4	TRBV11-3	-	-	CASSLDLQKGEKLFF	TGTGCCAGCAGCTTAGATCTCCAGAAGGGTGAAAAACTGTTTTTT
TRBJ2-1	TRBV2	-	few	CASRSGLHNEQFF	TGTGCCAGCAGATCCGGGCTCCACAATGAGCAGTTCTTC
TRBJ2-5	TRBV2	-	-	CASEQGRQSETQYF	TGTGCCAGCGAACAGGGAAGGCAGTCAGAGACCCAGTACTTC
TRBJ1-5	TRBV6-6	TRBD1	few	CASRTGTGSQPQHF	TGTGCCAGCAGAACCGGGACAGGGAGTCAGCCCCAGCATTTT
TRBJ2-7	TRBV7-8	-	few	CASSSQAAATYEQYF	TGTGCCAGCAGCTCCCAAGCCGCCGCAACATACGAGCAGTACTTC
TRBJ2-1	TRBV5-4	TRBD2	many	CASSDARGLANEQFF	TGTGCCAGCAGCGACGCCCGGGGACTAGCCAATGAGCAGTTCTTC
TRBJ1-5	TRBV19	TRBD1	-	CASSRQGANTNQPQHF	TGTGCCAGTAGTAGACAGGGGGCAAATACAAATCAGCCCCAGCATTTT
TRBJ2-7	TRBV27	-	once	CASSSPTGGYEQYF	TGTGCCAGCAGTTCCCCGACAGGTGGATACGAGCAGTACTTC
TRBJ2-1	TRBV7-6	TRBD2	few	CASSSPPSGSSGEQFF	TGTGCCAGCAGCTCACCTCCGAGCGGGAGTAGCGGTGAGCAGTTCTTC
TRBJ1-5	TRBV28	TRBD1	-	CASSPGDRGWDQPQHF	TGTGCCAGCAGTCCGGGGGACAGGGGTTGGGATCAGCCCCAGCATTTT
TRBJ2-1	TRBV7-9	TRBD2	many	CASSLELAGAYNEQFF	TGTGCCAGCAGCTTAGAACTAGCGGGAGCCTACAATGAGCAGTTCTTC
TRBJ1-5	TRBV6-5	-	-	CASSEFPGNQPQHF	TGTGCCAGCAGTGAATTTCCCGGAAATCAGCCCCAGCATTTT
TRBJ1-2	TRBV18	-	few	CASSPSQALGGGYTF	TGTGCCAGCTCACCGTCGCAGGCTTTAGGTGGAGGCTACACCTTC
TRBJ2-7	TRBV5-4	-	-	CASSTGHNYEQYF	TGTGCCAGCAGCACGGGACACAACTACGAGCAGTACTTC